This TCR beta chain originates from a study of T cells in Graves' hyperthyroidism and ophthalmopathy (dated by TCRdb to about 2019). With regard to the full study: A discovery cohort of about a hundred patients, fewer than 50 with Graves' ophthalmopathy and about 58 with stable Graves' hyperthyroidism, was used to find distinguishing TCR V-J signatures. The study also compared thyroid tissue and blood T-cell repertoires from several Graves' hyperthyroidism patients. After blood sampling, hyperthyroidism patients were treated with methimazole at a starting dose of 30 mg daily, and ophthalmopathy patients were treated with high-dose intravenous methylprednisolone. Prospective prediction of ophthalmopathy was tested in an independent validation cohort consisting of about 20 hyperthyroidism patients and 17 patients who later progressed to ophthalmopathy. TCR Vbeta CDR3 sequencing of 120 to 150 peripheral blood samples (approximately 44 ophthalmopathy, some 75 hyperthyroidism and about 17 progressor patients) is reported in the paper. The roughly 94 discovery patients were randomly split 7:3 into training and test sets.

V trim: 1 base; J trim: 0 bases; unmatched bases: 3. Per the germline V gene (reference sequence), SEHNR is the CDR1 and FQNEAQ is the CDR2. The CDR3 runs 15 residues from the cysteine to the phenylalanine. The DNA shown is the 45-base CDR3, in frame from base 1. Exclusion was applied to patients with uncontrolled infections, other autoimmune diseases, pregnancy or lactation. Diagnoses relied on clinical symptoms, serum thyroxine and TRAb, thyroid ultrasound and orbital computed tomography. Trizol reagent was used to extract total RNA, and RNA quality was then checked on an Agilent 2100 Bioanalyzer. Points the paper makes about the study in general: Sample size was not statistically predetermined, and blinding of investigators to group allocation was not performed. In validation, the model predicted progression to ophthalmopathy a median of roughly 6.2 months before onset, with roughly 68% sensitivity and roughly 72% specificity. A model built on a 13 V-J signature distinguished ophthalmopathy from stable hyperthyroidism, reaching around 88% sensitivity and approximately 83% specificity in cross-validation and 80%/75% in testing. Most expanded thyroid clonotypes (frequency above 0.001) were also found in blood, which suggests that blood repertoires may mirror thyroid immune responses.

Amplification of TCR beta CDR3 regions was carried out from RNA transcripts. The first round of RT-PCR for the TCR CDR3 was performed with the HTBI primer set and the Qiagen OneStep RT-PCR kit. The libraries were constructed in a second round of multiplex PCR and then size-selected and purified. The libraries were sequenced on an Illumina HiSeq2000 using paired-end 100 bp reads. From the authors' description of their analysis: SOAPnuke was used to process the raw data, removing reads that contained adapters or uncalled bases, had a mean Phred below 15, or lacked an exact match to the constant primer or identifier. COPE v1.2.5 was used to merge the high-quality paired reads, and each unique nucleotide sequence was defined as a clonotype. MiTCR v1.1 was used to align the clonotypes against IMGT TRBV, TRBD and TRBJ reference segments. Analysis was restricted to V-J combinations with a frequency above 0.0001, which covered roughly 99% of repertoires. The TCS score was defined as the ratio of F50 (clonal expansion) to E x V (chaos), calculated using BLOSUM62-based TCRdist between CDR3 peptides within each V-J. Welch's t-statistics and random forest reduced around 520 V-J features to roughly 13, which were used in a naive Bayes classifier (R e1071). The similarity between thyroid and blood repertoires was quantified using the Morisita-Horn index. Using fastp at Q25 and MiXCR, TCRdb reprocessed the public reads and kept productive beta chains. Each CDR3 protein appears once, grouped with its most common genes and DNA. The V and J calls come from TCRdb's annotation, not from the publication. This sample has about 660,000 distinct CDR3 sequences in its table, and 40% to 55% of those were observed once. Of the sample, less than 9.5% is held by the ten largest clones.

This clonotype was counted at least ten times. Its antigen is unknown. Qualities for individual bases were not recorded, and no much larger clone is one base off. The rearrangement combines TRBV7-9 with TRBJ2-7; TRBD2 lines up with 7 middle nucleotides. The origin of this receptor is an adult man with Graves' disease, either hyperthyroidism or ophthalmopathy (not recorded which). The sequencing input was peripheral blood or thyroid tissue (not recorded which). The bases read TGTGCCAGCAGCTTAGGATTAGCGGGCTCCTACGAGCAGTACTTC. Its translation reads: CASSLGLAGSYEQYF.